A selection of T cell receptor beta chains follows, all from one sample in a study of shared clonotypes between healthy human individuals. Method: immunoSEQ multiplex PCR; TCRdb's copy keeps in-frame clones and lacks some. In the table there are over 850,000 clones, 70% to 80% of which are singletons. The sample taken for sequencing was memory CD4+ T cells from PBMCs. Every receptor here comes from a man between 18 and 35 years old in good health. Some clones in this sample may be carry-over from other donors' samples. CDR3s include the opening cysteine and the closing phenylalanine or tryptophan. The order of the fields is J gene, clone size, V gene, D gene, CDR3 protein, CDR3 DNA. The D gene is left open where the match is weak. Clone size is not always given. Where it is, it says once, few, many or a class for expanded clones.

>TRBJ2-3|-|TRBV2|-
CASINPSLGHTDTQYF
TGTGCCAGCATTAACCCGAGTCTAGGCCACACAGATACGCAGTATTTT
>TRBJ1-4|once|TRBV6-6|-
CASIEGTSNEKLFF
TGTGCCAGCATAGAGGGGACATCTAATGAAAAACTGTTTTTT
>TRBJ2-1|-|TRBV5-4|TRBD2
CASSWGGLARTYNEQFF
TGTGCCAGCAGCTGGGGGGGACTAGCGCGCACCTACAATGAGCAGTTCTTC
>TRBJ1-4|-|TRBV4-3|-
CASSQDKLRSEKLFF
TGCGCCAGCAGCCAAGATAAGTTAAGGAGTGAAAAACTGTTTTTT
>TRBJ2-1|once|TRBV11-2|-
CASSRLKGRGYNEQFF
TGTGCCAGCAGCCGCTTGAAGGGCCGGGGCTACAATGAGCAGTTCTTC
>TRBJ2-2|-|TRBV27|-
CASSSLRAGVSGELFF
TGTGCCAGCAGTTCGCTTCGGGCAGGGGTGAGCGGGGAGCTGTTTTTT
>TRBJ2-1|-|TRBV7-2|-
CASSLMGPSYNEQFF
TGTGCCAGCAGCTTAATGGGACCGTCCTACAATGAGCAGTTCTTC
>TRBJ2-1|-|TRBV11-3|TRBD2
CASSPRGLAGSRQFF
TGTGCCAGCAGTCCAAGAGGGCTAGCGGGATCAAGGCAGTTCTTC
>TRBJ2-5|-|TRBV14|-
CASSQGWSDRELETQYF
TGTGCCAGCAGCCAAGGTTGGTCTGACCGGGAGTTGGAGACCCAGTACTTC
>TRBJ2-7|-|TRBV11-3|-
CASSPGGGQVREQYF
TGTGCCAGCAGCCCAGGGGGGGGACAAGTACGCGAGCAGTACTTC
>TRBJ2-5|-|TRBV28|-
CASSFGGQETQYF
TGTGCCAGCAGTTTCGGCGGCCAAGAGACCCAGTACTTC
>TRBJ1-2|-|TRBV5-6|TRBD1
CASSRRQGAKGYTF
TGTGCCAGCAGCAGGAGACAGGGGGCAAAAGGCTACACCTTC
>TRBJ2-7|-|TRBV29-1|TRBD2
CSVEEGSGRSKQYF
TGCAGCGTTGAAGAGGGTAGCGGGAGATCCAAGCAGTACTTC
>TRBJ1-1|-|TRBV19|-
CASRKGFTEAFF
TGTGCCAGTAGGAAGGGTTTTACTGAAGCTTTCTTT
>TRBJ2-1|-|TRBV7-6|TRBD2
CASSATGQGRLAGVVNEQFF
TGTGCCAGCAGCGCTACCGGACAGGGGCGACTAGCGGGAGTTGTCAATGAGCAGTTCTTC
>TRBJ2-7|-|TRBV5-1|TRBD2
CASSLVLAGGEQYF
TGCGCCAGCAGCTTGGTACTAGCGGGAGGCGAGCAGTACTTC
>TRBJ2-4|-|TRBV28|-
CASSPWSTVAKNIQYF
TGTGCCAGCAGTCCCTGGTCGACAGTAGCCAAAAACATTCAGTACTTC
>TRBJ2-1|-|TRBV9|TRBD2
CASSVSGLAGGRNEQFF
TGTGCCAGCAGCGTCTCCGGACTAGCGGGAGGGAGAAATGAGCAGTTCTTC
>TRBJ2-5|few|TRBV30|-
CAWNRVLQETQYF
TGTGCCTGGAACAGAGTCCTTCAAGAGACCCAGTACTTC
>TRBJ1-4|-|TRBV6-5|-
CASSRDRPTNEKLFF
TGTGCCAGCAGTCGAGACAGGCCAACTAATGAAAAACTGTTTTTT
>TRBJ1-5|-|TRBV2|-
CASSRDSNQPQHF
TGTGCCAGCAGCAGGGATAGCAATCAGCCCCAGCATTTT
>TRBJ2-7|once|TRBV6-1|-
CASSGLIDEQYF
TGTGCCAGCAGTGGCCTGATTGACGAGCAGTACTTC
>TRBJ1-2|once|TRBV7-9|-
CASSLHGARGYTF
TGTGCCAGCAGCCTTCATGGAGCCAGGGGCTACACCTTC
>TRBJ2-7|-|TRBV5-1|-
CASSSTGGPEQYF
TGCGCCAGCAGCTCGACAGGCGGGCCCGAGCAGTACTTC
>TRBJ2-3|-|TRBV30|TRBD1
CAWSVQGWGTDTQYF
TGTGCCTGGAGTGTACAGGGGTGGGGCACAGATACGCAGTATTTT
>TRBJ2-3|-|TRBV10-3|TRBD1
CAISESATGATDTQYF
TGTGCCATCAGTGAGTCGGCCACAGGGGCCACAGATACGCAGTATTTT
>TRBJ1-4|-|TRBV4-3|-
CASRKRAYGDEKLFF
TGCGCCAGCAGAAAGAGGGCATATGGGGATGAAAAACTGTTTTTT
>TRBJ2-7|once|TRBV5-4|TRBD2
CASSFGTSGYEQYF
TGTGCCAGCAGCTTCGGGACTAGCGGCTACGAGCAGTACTTC
>TRBJ2-1|-|TRBV7-2|-
CASSLVSASGNEQFF
TGTGCCAGCAGCTTAGTATCGGCGTCCGGCAATGAGCAGTTCTTC
>TRBJ1-1|few|TRBV28|-
CASAEWTEAFF
TGTGCCAGCGCGGAGTGGACTGAAGCTTTCTTT
>TRBJ2-7|-|TRBV5-4|-
CASSRVGEQYF
TGTGCCAGCAGCCGCGTGGGGGAGCAGTACTTC
>TRBJ2-7|-|TRBV15|TRBD1
CATSTGGFGEQYF
TGTGCCACCTCGACAGGGGGCTTCGGCGAGCAGTACTTC
>TRBJ1-4|-|TRBV18|TRBD1
CASSTGQGTGEKLFF
TGTGCCAGCTCAACGGGACAGGGAACGGGGGAAAAACTGTTTTTT
>TRBJ1-3|-|TRBV28|-
CASSFFAGLGNTIYF
TGTGCCAGCAGTTTTTTCGCGGGGTTGGGAAACACCATATATTTT
>TRBJ1-3|-|TRBV30|TRBD1
CAWSRDRGNTIYF
TGTGCCTGGAGCCGGGACAGAGGAAACACCATATATTTT
>TRBJ1-2|-|TRBV27|-
CATQRGPGQEGGYTF
TGTGCCACCCAACGCGGGCCAGGGCAGGAGGGTGGCTACACCTTC
>TRBJ2-7|-|TRBV5-3|-
CASSLGPEQYF
TGTGCCAGCAGCTTGGGTCCCGAGCAGTACTTC
>TRBJ2-7|-|TRBV6-4|-
CASSGAVASYEQYF
TGTGCCAGCAGTGGGGCCGTCGCCTCCTACGAGCAGTACTTC
>TRBJ2-3|-|TRBV14|TRBD2
CASSQDRWAAGRLGEDTQYF
TGTGCCAGCAGCCAAGATCGCTGGGCAGCGGGACGACTAGGGGAGGATACGCAGTATTTT
>TRBJ1-1|-|TRBV11-2|TRBD1
CASAPGQGSLNTEAFF
TGTGCCAGCGCACCGGGACAGGGTAGTTTGAACACTGAAGCTTTCTTT
>TRBJ2-7|-|TRBV2|TRBD1
CASSAGQGHYEQYF
TGTGCCAGCAGCGCCGGACAGGGGCACTACGAGCAGTACTTC
>TRBJ2-7|-|TRBV5-1|-
CASSVGTKGEQYF
TGCGCCAGCAGCGTGGGGACAAAGGGCGAGCAGTACTTC